The 18 T cell receptor beta chains presented below share a single source sample, sequenced in a study of blood T cell repertoires in COVID-19. Some clones are missing from TCRdb's copy, which holds only in-frame ones; the method was immunoSEQ multiplex PCR. The data show 40,000 to 60,000 clones, about four fifths seen once. Sequencing was performed on peripheral blood. These receptors were collected from a man aged 45-65 years with acute or convalescent COVID-19.

V gene TRBV9 combines with J gene TRBJ2-1, with 9 nucleotides matching TRBD2. After removal of 2 bases from V and 8 bases from J, the junction contained 5 bases not matched to a gene. The CDR3 covers 14 residues. Germline V lookup: CDR1 SGDLS, CDR2 YYNGEE. The CDR3 DNA reads as TGTGCCAGCAGCGTGGGTAGCGGGAGCTATGAGCAGTTCTTC. Residues: CASSVGSGSYEQFF.

The V and J genes are TRBV28 and TRBJ1-3; tentatively, D is TRBD1 (5 bases). CDR3 length equals 15 residues. V was pared by 6 bases and J by 0 bases, with 12 bases between. Germline lookup yields CDR1 MDHEN and CDR2 SYDVKM. CDR3 amino acids: CASRITGYSGNTIYF. The DNA of the CDR3 is TGTGCCAGCAGAATAACAGGATACTCTGGAAACACCATATATTTT.

This chain connects TRBV28 to TRBJ1-5, with 8 nucleotides matching TRBD1. The V and J ends lost 3 bases and 2 bases, in that order; junction bases with no gene match: 3. The CDR3 length is 15 residues. Looked up from germline, CDR1 is MDHEN and CDR2 is SYDVKM. CDR3 amino acids: CASSFVGQGNQPQHF. CDR3 bases: TGTGCCAGCAGTTTTGTGGGACAGGGCAATCAGCCCCAGCATTTT.

This rearrangement joins TRBV5-6 to TRBJ1-4; 7 bases line up with TRBD1. Germline CDR1 reads SGHDT; CDR2 reads YYEEEE. This CDR3 region has 16 residues. Trimming took 3 bases from V and 5 from J; bases not matched to a gene: 10. In nucleotides, the CDR3 is TGTGCCAGCAGCTCCGCCACGACAGGGAAAAATGAAAAACTGTTTTTT. Its protein product is CASSSATTGKNEKLFF.

This sequence joins TRBV5-4 and TRBJ1-5; 10 bases line up with TRBD1. Germline V gene sequence: CDR1 SGHNT, CDR2 YYREEE (reference sequence). V lost 4 bases and J lost 2; bases outside the gene matches: 3. This CDR3 contains 15 residues. CDR3 sequence (DNA): TGTGCCAGCAGCCTTGGACAGGGGGGCAATCAGCCCCAGCATTTT. Translated, it gives CASSLGQGGNQPQHF.

V gene TRBV5-1 combines with J gene TRBJ1-6; 7 bases map to TRBD1. The V and J ends lost 6 bases and 6 bases, in that order; junction bases with no gene match: 3. The CDR3 is 13 residues long. The germline V gene has CDR1 SGHRS and CDR2 YFSETQ. CDR3 protein: CASTRDSNSPLHF. Written as DNA, the CDR3 is TGCGCCAGCACGAGGGACAGTAATTCACCCCTCCACTTT.

This clone was observed once. V usage is TRBV10-2 and J usage is TRBJ2-2; 12 nucleotides line up with TRBD1. V shed 5 bases and J 8 bases; nucleotides not matched to a gene: 12. CDR3 size: 17 residues. Germline V CDR1 and CDR2: WSHSY, SAAADI. CDR3: CASSCIRDRGLWGELFF. The CDR3 bases are TGCGCCAGCAGTTGCATCCGGGACAGGGGGCTTTGGGGGGAGCTGTTTTTT.

This chain joins TRBV2 and TRBJ2-7, with D maybe TRBD2 (7 bases). Trimming took off 1 base at V and 1 base at J, with 11 bases between the two ends. Germline values: CDR1 SNHLY, CDR2 FYNNEI. The CDR3 sequence is 15 residues long. CDR3 coding DNA: TGTGCCAGCAGTGAAGGCGGGGGCTTGTCCTACGAGCAGTACTTC. Translation gives CASSEGGGLSYEQYF.

This clone has a handful of counts. J is TRBJ1-4 and V is TRBV6-5, with 7 bases identical to TRBD1. This CDR3 is built from 13 residues. The V segment lost 10 bases and the J segment 7 bases; nucleotides outside the gene matches: 9. Germline lookup yields CDR1 MNHEY and CDR2 SVGAGI. CDR3 sequence reads: CATRQGKTEKLFF. As DNA, the CDR3 is TGTGCCACCCGACAGGGTAAAACTGAAAAACTGTTTTTT.

The V call is TRBV9, the J call TRBJ1-6; no reliable D call. CDR3 length: 15 amino acids. Germline V gene data show CDR1 as SGDLS and CDR2 as YYNGEE. Trimming stripped 3 bases from V and 4 bases from J, with 11 bases between. The CDR3 nucleotides are TGTGCCAGCAGCGCCTCCGCGGGTTATAATTCACCCCTCCACTTT. Translation gives CASSASAGYNSPLHF.

This sequence joins TRBV7-2 and TRBJ2-3; no firm D call. The germline V gene has CDR1 SGHTA and CDR2 FQGNSA. V was pared by 3 bases and J by 1 base, with 11 bases between. The CDR3 has 15 residues. CDR3 loop: CASSLSPRRTDTQYF. In DNA form, the CDR3 reads TGTGCCAGCAGCTTGAGTCCTAGGCGCACAGATACGCAGTATTTT.

The rearrangement links TRBV24-1 to TRBJ1-5; 7 positions agree with TRBD1. This CDR3 is 14 amino acids long. Germline V gives CDR1 KGHDR, CDR2 SFDVKD. Germline trimming cut 6 bases from V and 5 bases from J; bases unmatched to any gene: 6. CDR3 DNA sequence: TGTGCCACCAGTACCCGGGACAGAGATCAGCCCCAGCATTTT. Protein: CATSTRDRDQPQHF.

This sequence joins TRBV5-4 and TRBJ2-1, with 9 nucleotides matching TRBD1. Trimming at V came to 0 bases and at J to 12 bases, leaving 16 bases not matched to a gene. This CDR3 has 17 residues. The germline CDR1 and CDR2 sequences are SGHNT and YYREEE (reference sequence). The CDR3 is CASSLEIVPGQGLGQFF. The CDR3 coding sequence is TGTGCCAGCAGCTTGGAGATAGTCCCGGGACAGGGATTAGGGCAGTTCTTC.

The chain has TRBV3-1 (or the pseudogene TRBV3-2) and TRBJ1-5; D uncertain. V was trimmed by 1 base and J by 3 bases, leaving 7 bases between them. This CDR3 has 14 amino acids. Germline CDR1 is LGHDT and CDR2 is YNNKEL (reference sequence). The CDR3 DNA follows: TGTGCCAGCAGCCAAGCGTCAGACAATCAGCCCCAGCATTTT. Protein sequence: CASSQASDNQPQHF.

This clone was detected a few times. This chain links TRBV5-4 with TRBJ1-2; TRBD1 agrees at 9 bases. CDR3 length: 14 amino acids. The germline CDR1 and CDR2 sequences are SGHNT and YYREEE (reference sequence). V was clipped by 5 bases and J by 5 bases; unmatched bases: 7. The CDR3 DNA reads as TGTGCCAGCAGAGGGACAGGGCCGAGATATGGCTACACCTTC. The encoded protein is CASRGTGPRYGYTF.

The chain links TRBV14 to TRBJ1-5; TRBD1 matches at 7 bases. Germline V gene lookup returns CDR1 SGHDN and CDR2 FVKESK. Unmatched junction bases numbered 2, after V lost 3 bases and J lost 3 bases. This CDR3 region has 14 residues. The CDR3 loop is CASSQTGLNQPQHF. CDR3 DNA: TGTGCCAGCAGCCAGACAGGGCTCAATCAGCCCCAGCATTTT.

The chain employs TRBV30 and TRBJ2-1; 7 positions match TRBD2. From germline, CDR1 is GTSNPN and CDR2 SVGIG (reference sequence). The J segment lost 7 bases and the V segment lost 0 bases, leaving 12 bases of the junction unmatched. This CDR3 region has 16 residues. CDR3: CAWSVRGGSNSNEQFF. CDR3 sequence (DNA): TGTGCCTGGAGTGTACGCGGCGGGAGTAATTCGAATGAGCAGTTCTTC.

This clone was counted a few times. V usage is TRBV3-1 (or the pseudogene TRBV3-2) and J usage is TRBJ2-1; possible D gene TRBD2, 6 bases. The germline V gene has CDR1 LGHDT and CDR2 YNNKEL (reference sequence). Trimming pared 6 bases from V and 12 bases from J, leaving 15 bases between. The length of the CDR3 is 12 residues. The CDR3 is CASSPLQGGQFF. The CDR3 bases are TGTGCCAGCAGTCCCCTCCAGGGAGGGCAGTTCTTC.